This TCR beta chain stems from a study of shared clonotypes between healthy human individuals. As regards this clone: Its cognate antigen is unknown.

General study findings and limits: Larger estimated richness was generally recorded for naive subsets relative to memory subsets. With a handful of donors compared, about 5.2% of naive CD4 clonotypes were shared.

Per the original methods: Junction-only immunoSEQ data arrived without quality scores, meaning filtering differed. Sequencing was performed with immunoSEQ multiplex PCR; in TCRdb, only in-frame clones are kept and a portion is missing. V and J calls and clone size come straight from that table; D and trimming were deduced from the DNA. The sample has approximately 740,000 clones, roughly 70% seen once; the top ten hold over 1.5%. Sequencing was done on a sample of memory CD4+ T cells sorted from blood. The subset denotes: CD45RA-negative fraction. This clonotype was obtained from a woman in her 30s in good health.

In DNA form, the CDR3 reads TGTGCCAGCAGCAAAACTGACAGGGTTGGCCAGCCCCAGCATTTT. Translating it yields CASSKTDRVGQPQHF. The rearrangement joins TRBV9 to TRBJ1-5; 7 bases agree with TRBD1. The ends lost 4 bases at V and 7 bases at J; junction bases unmatched: 11. Germline CDR1 is SGDLS and CDR2 is YYNGEE. The CDR3 is made up of 15 amino acids.